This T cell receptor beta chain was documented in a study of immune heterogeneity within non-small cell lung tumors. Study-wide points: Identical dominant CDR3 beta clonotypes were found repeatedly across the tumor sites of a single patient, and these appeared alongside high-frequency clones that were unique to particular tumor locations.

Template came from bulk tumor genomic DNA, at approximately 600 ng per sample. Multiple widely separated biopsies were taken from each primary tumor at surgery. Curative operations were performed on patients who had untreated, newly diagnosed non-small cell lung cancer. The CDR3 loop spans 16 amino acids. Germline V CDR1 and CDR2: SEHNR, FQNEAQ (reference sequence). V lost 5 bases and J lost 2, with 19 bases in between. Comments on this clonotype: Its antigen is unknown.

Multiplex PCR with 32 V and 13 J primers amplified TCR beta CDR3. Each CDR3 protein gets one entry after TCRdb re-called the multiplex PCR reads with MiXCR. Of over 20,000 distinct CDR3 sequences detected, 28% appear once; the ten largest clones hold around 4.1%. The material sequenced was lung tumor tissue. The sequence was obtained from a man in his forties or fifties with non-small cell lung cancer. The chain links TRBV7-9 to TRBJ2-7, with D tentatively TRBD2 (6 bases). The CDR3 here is CASSTFSGRSTYEQYF. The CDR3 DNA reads TGTGCCAGCAGCACTTTCAGCGGGCGATCAACCTACGAGCAGTACTTC.